This T cell receptor beta chain was identified in a study of blood T cell repertoires in COVID-19. Turning to the study itself: From T cells, B-cell-depleted T cells, or PBMCs came the material, which was cDNA or gDNA.

Original analysis: By means of reference gene primer amplification, nucleated cell counts were estimated. TCRdb keeps only in-frame clones here, not all; method: immunoSEQ multiplex PCR. From that table come the V and J calls and clone size; the DNA was used to work out D and trimming. Altogether about 87,000 clones are present, 75% to 90% being singletons, with the ten largest covering less than 6.5%. The CDR3 totals 15 residues. Germline V gene lookup returns CDR1 KGHSH and CDR2 LQKENI. V dropped 5 bases and J dropped 10; count of bases not matched to a gene: 11. The source is a woman of 80 years or more with active COVID-19. The specimen sequenced was peripheral blood. V and J are TRBV18 and TRBJ2-3, with 11 bases that match TRBD2. CDR3 nucleotides: TGTGCCAGCTCATCATTAGCGGGAGGGCCTTGGTCGCAGTATTTT. Amino acids: CASSSLAGGPWSQYF. Full variable domain (remainder filled in from reference TRBV18 and TRBJ2-3): NAGVMQNPRHLVRRRGQEARLRCSPMKGHSHVYWYRQLPEEGLKFMVYLQKENIIDESGMPKERFSAEFPKEGPSILRIQQVVRGDSAAYFCASSSLAGGPWSQYFGPGTRLTVL.